The 31 T cell receptor beta chains below come from one sample, sequenced in a study of T cell clusters in autoimmune cytopenias. TRB amplification used 250 ng of peripheral blood genomic DNA. TRB rearrangements were amplified by touch-down multiplex PCR with mixed TRB-A/B primers. Using the multiplex PCR reads, TCRdb records one entry per CDR3 protein without DNA. Its table lists several thousand distinct CDR3 sequences. These records were also assigned to another study, of T cell repertoires in aging, cancer and after chemotherapy.

Input material: peripheral blood. These receptors all come from a human donor in good health.

This CDR3 reads CASSLSYTSYEQYF. The chain recombines TRBV5-6 with TRBJ2-7. Per the germline V gene, CDR1 is SGHDT and CDR2 is YYEEEE. The CDR3 totals 14 residues.

This sequence joins TRBV6-5 and TRBJ1-2; as DNA is missing, the TRBD1 call by TCRdb cannot be tested. From germline, CDR1 is MNHEY and CDR2 SVGAGI. This CDR3 is built from 15 residues. This CDR3 reads CASSYRTGFNYGYTF.

The rearrangement joins TRBV30 to TRBJ2-4; TCRdb's D call, TRBD1, is unchecked because there is no DNA. This CDR3 is 14 amino acids long. Per germline, CDR1 GTSNPN and CDR2 SVGIG (reference sequence). CDR3 protein: CAWDRGTTPNIQYF. Full variable domain (remainder filled in from reference TRBV30 and TRBJ2-4): SQTIHQWPATLVQPVGSPLSLECTVEGTSNPNLYWYRQAAGRGLQLLFYSVGIGQISSEVPQNLSASRPQDRQFILSSKKLLLSDSGFYLCAWDRGTTPNIQYFGAGTRLSVL.

The chain combines TRBV30 with TRBJ1-1; TCRdb's assignment of TRBD1 cannot be checked, as there is no DNA. CDR3 size: 15 residues. Germline CDR1 GTSNPN, CDR2 SVGIG (reference sequence). The CDR3 sequence is CAWRIGTGVRTEAFF.

The gene calls are TRBV5-1 and TRBJ2-7. Germline CDR1 reads SGHRS; CDR2 reads YFSETQ. The CDR3 totals 14 residues. CDR3 sequence reads: CASSLAREAGEQYF.

This clonotype counts as medium-sized by frequency. V gene TRBV29-1 combines with J gene TRBJ2-3; with no DNA, the TCRdb D assignment of TRBD2 cannot be verified. This CDR3 is 15 amino acids long. Germline V CDR1 and CDR2: SQVTM, ANQGSEA. The CDR3 here is CSVAGGRQRTDTQYF.

The chain has TRBV11-2 and TRBJ2-7; no DNA is available, so the TRBD2 call from TCRdb remains unchecked. This CDR3 region has 14 residues. The germline V gene has CDR1 SGHAT and CDR2 FQNNGV. CDR3 loop: CASDYSGGSYEQYF.

This clonotype is deemed medium-sized (0.01 to 0.1%) by its frequency. The V call is TRBV12-3 or TRBV12-4, the J call TRBJ2-6. This CDR3 is 13 amino acids long. The CDR3 loop reads CASNRAGANVLTF.

According to its frequency, this clonotype is medium-sized. This sequence joins TRBV19 and TRBJ2-7. There are 15 residues in the CDR3. The germline CDR1 and CDR2 sequences are LNHDA and SQIVND (reference sequence). CDR3 in amino acids: CASSIEGGPLYEQYF.

Measured by frequency, this clonotype is medium-sized. The chain employs TRBV19 and TRBJ1-1; TCRdb returns TRBD1, unconfirmable since there is no DNA. The CDR3 sequence is 15 residues long. Germline V gene data show CDR1 as LNHDA and CDR2 as SQIVND (reference sequence). CDR3 protein: CASSTTGVWNTEAFF.

V is TRBV10-3 and J is TRBJ2-7; the D call from TCRdb, TRBD2, cannot be confirmed without DNA. Germline assignment: CDR1 ENHRY and CDR2 SYGVKD. This CDR3 contains 16 residues. The CDR3 region is CAISESASGSFREQYF.

The chain recombines TRBV5-4 with TRBJ2-7; without DNA, the TCRdb call of TRBD1 cannot be checked. The CDR3 consists of 12 residues. The V gene's germline CDR1 is SGHNT and CDR2 YYREEE (reference sequence). CDR3: CASSPPGGEQYF.

The V and J genes are TRBV6-1 and TRBJ1-5; TCRdb names TRBD1, which stays unverified in the absence of DNA. The CDR3 length is 14 residues. Germline CDR1 is MNHNS and CDR2 is SASEGT. CDR3 amino acids: CASSEDRGPGPQHF.

V is TRBV6-6 and J is TRBJ2-3. CDR1 is MNHNY, CDR2 SVGAGI, per germline (reference sequence). This CDR3 has 15 residues. The CDR3 reads CASSYSQSNSDTQYF.

The chain carries TRBV6-5 and TRBJ2-3; absent DNA, TCRdb's TRBD2 call cannot be checked. CDR1 is MNHEY and CDR2 is SVGAGI in the germline V gene. CDR3 length: 14 amino acids. The CDR3 spells CAVRSGGAGDTQYF.

J is TRBJ2-7 and V is TRBV12-3 or TRBV12-4; TCRdb selects TRBD1, and the lack of DNA leaves this call unchecked. This CDR3 region has 15 residues. The CDR3 is CASSRGTVPSYEQYF.

By frequency, this clonotype is medium-sized. V gene TRBV29-1 combines with J gene TRBJ2-5; TCRdb names TRBD2, which stays unverified in the absence of DNA. Germline values: CDR1 SQVTM, CDR2 ANQGSEA. There are 11 residues in the CDR3. CDR3 loop: CSVEIVPAQHF.

The chain links TRBV5-6 to TRBJ1-1; TCRdb's D call, TRBD1, is unchecked because there is no DNA. Germline lookup yields CDR1 SGHDT and CDR2 YYEEEE. CDR3 length: 15 amino acids. CDR3: CASSFSPGGDTEAFF.

This clonotype is deemed medium-sized by its frequency. The V and J genes are TRBV15 and TRBJ2-7; absent DNA, TCRdb's TRBD1 call cannot be checked. CDR1 LNHNV and CDR2 YYDKDF come from the germline V gene (reference sequence). CDR3 length equals 14 residues. The CDR3 protein is CATRGRDRGGEQYF.

This clonotype counts as medium-sized (0.01 to 0.1%) by frequency. V usage is TRBV19 and J usage is TRBJ2-2; TCRdb names TRBD1, which stays unverified in the absence of DNA. Germline CDR1 LNHDA, CDR2 SQIVND (reference sequence). The CDR3 sequence is 15 residues long. CDR3: CASSPTRGDTGELFF.

The genes are TRBV19 and TRBJ1-1; no DNA is available, so the TRBD1 call from TCRdb remains unchecked. Germline loops: CDR1 LNHDA, CDR2 SQIVND (reference sequence). The CDR3 loop spans 15 amino acids. This chain's CDR3 is CASSPLLGPGAEAFF.

This sequence joins TRBV19 and TRBJ1-4. Germline V lookup: CDR1 LNHDA, CDR2 SQIVND (reference sequence). The CDR3 length is 13 residues. CDR3 in amino acids: CASSAKTREKLFF.

This chain joins TRBV7-9 and TRBJ2-3. From germline, CDR1 is SEHNR and CDR2 FQNEAQ (reference sequence). The CDR3 has 14 residues. This CDR3 is CASSLEGHTDTQYF. The full variable domain, its missing parts supplied by reference TRBV7-9 and TRBJ2-3, is DTGVSQNPRHKITKRGQNVTFRCDPISEHNRLYWYRQTLGQGPEFLTYFQNEAQLEKSRLLSDRFSAERPKGSFSTLEIQRTEQGDSAMYLCASSLEGHTDTQYFGPGTRLTVL.

The chain carries TRBV5-6 and TRBJ2-5; there is no DNA to check the TCRdb D call of TRBD1. The CDR3 has 13 residues. Germline assignment: CDR1 SGHDT and CDR2 YYEEEE. The CDR3 spells CASSDPGRETQYF.

This clonotype is called medium-sized based on its frequency. The chain recombines TRBV15 with TRBJ2-2. This CDR3 comprises 14 residues. Germline V gives CDR1 LNHNV, CDR2 YYDKDF (reference sequence). This chain's CDR3 is CATSRGLSTGELFF. Supplemented by reference TRBV15 and TRBJ2-2, the full variable domain reads DAMVIQNPRYQVTQFGKPVTLSCSQTLNHNVMYWYQQKSSQAPKLLFHYYDKDFNNEADTPDNFQSRRPNTSFCFLDIRSPGLGDTAMYLCATSRGLSTGELFFGEGSRLTVL.

This clonotype is labeled medium-sized based on frequency. This chain links TRBV19 with TRBJ2-1; TCRdb outputs TRBD2, but without DNA this stays unchecked. The CDR3 totals 16 residues. Germline V gene data show CDR1 as LNHDA and CDR2 as SQIVND (reference sequence). CDR3 sequence: CASSITLAGHYNEQFF.

The rearrangement joins TRBV20-1 to TRBJ2-2; the TRBD1 assignment by TCRdb is unverifiable without DNA. Per the germline V gene, CDR1 is DFQATT and CDR2 is SNEGSKA (reference sequence). The CDR3 runs 14 residues. The CDR3 sequence: CSARVPSGPGELFF.

The gene calls are TRBV5-6 and TRBJ1-5; the D call of TRBD1 rests on TCRdb alone, since no DNA is present to check it. This CDR3 is 15 amino acids long. Germline V gene lookup returns CDR1 SGHDT and CDR2 YYEEEE. The CDR3 reads CASSVTGTHNQPQHF. The variable domain in full, completed from reference TRBV5-6 and TRBJ1-5, reads DAGVTQSPTHLIKTRGQQVTLRCSPKSGHDTVSWYQQALGQGPQFIFQYYEEEERQRGNFPDRFSGHQFPNYSSELNVNALLLGDSALYLCASSVTGTHNQPQHFGDGTRLSIL.

This clonotype is called medium-sized (0.01 to 0.1%) based on its frequency. The chain links TRBV6-6 to TRBJ2-3; TCRdb's assignment of TRBD1 cannot be checked, as there is no DNA. The CDR3 runs 17 residues. Germline CDR1 MNHNY, CDR2 SVGAGI (reference sequence). This CDR3 is CASSYSFTGGSTDTQYF.

The rearrangement links TRBV6-5 to TRBJ1-5; TCRdb indicates TRBD1, and absent DNA this call remains unverified. The CDR3 length is 13 residues. In germline, CDR1 is MNHEY, CDR2 SVGAGI. The CDR3 region is CASSPGTGQPQHF.

This clonotype registers medium-sized (0.01 to 0.1%) by frequency. V and J are TRBV19 and TRBJ2-6. Germline-derived CDR1 and CDR2 are LNHDA and SQIVND (reference sequence). This CDR3 has 16 amino acids. CDR3 region: CASSIRPGGGANVLTF.